This T cell receptor beta chain derives from a study of blood T cell repertoires in COVID-19 (TCRdb year 2020). Regarding the complete study: The collaborator samples originated in the United States, Italy and Spain and spanned the acute and convalescent phases of COVID-19. The prospective study material was composed of cDNA or gDNA derived from T cells, B-cell-depleted T cells, or PBMCs. Deeply sampled blood TCRbeta repertoires from subjects exposed to, actively infected with, or recovered from COVID-19 were included in the dataset. The repertoires were released in a freely available public database intended as a resource for research on the immune response to SARS-CoV-2. Samples were obtained from the ongoing ImmuneRACE study (first 160 participants) and from 1,200 or so subjects provided by 6 global collaborators. A de-identified subject ID, COVID-19 status, age in years and sex were almost always included in the sample metadata. Where HLA class I and class II types were available, the types were taken from metadata supplied by the sample provider, not from assay-based typing. Here is what the overall study found, with its caveats: How much clinical and demographic metadata was included differed by source and by participant, and the metadata was provided uncurated.

Remarks on this clone: The target of this receptor is not known. Nothing much larger sits one base from this clone, and base qualities are not available.

Spanning cysteine to phenylalanine, the CDR3 consists of 16 amino acids. The entry retains the CDR3 DNA only, 48 bases that are in frame from base 1. The germline V gene encodes CDR1 MDHEN and CDR2 SYDVKM. The junction carries 14 bases between V and J, which are trimmed by 4 bases and 4 bases respectively. Enrolling through a virtual design, the prospective study's participants ranged in age from roughly 18 to 95 years and lived across about two dozen United States geographic areas. To assign participants to cohorts, the prospective study relied on clinical history that participants themselves reported in a screening survey and a study questionnaire. For ImmuneRACE Cohort 3, a participant was defined as recovered based on two consecutive negative NP/OP PCR tests, clearance by a healthcare professional, or resolution of symptoms. Mobile phlebotomists in the prospective study collected whole blood, serum and a nasopharyngeal or oropharyngeal swab from every participant. Prospective study participants could optionally give additional blood draws and questionnaires over an approximately two-month period. Prospective study blood samples were shipped either frozen or at room temperature before DNA extraction.

TCRbeta CDR3 regions were amplified from genomic DNA by means of the immunoSEQ Assay, a bias-controlled multiplex PCR. As for the original processing: Within the assay, amplification of reference gene primers was used to estimate how many nucleated cells each sample contained. To quantify the absolute abundance of each unique TCRbeta CDR3 rearrangement, sequence reads were collapsed and filtered. Productive Simpson clonality was computed per sample as the square root of Simpson's diversity index over productive rearrangements. The source is immuneACCESS, and TCRdb retained only in-frame sequences with V and J called. Part of the clones is not carried over; for the studies checked, unresolved V genes explain less than half of this, and the remainder is unexplained. That table is the source of V, J and clone size, and D and trimming were worked out from the DNA. This sample has some 250,000 clones in its table, and 70% to 90% of those were observed once. Approximately 2% of the sample comes from the top ten.

Recombination joined TRBV28 with TRBJ1-6; the D gene is perhaps TRBD1, from 5 matching bases. The sample was PBMCs or T cells enriched from blood (not recorded which). This TCR was recovered from a woman aged 45-60 years who had recovered from COVID-19. The nucleotide sequence reads as follows: TGTGCCAGCAGTTACCAGGGTGAAGGTTATAATTCACCCCTCCACTTT. The resulting protein is CASSYQGEGYNSPLHF. With the rest looked up from the reference TRBV28 and TRBJ1-6 genes rather than sequenced, the full variable domain is DVKVTQSSRYLVKRTGEKVFLECVQDMDHENMFWYRQDPGLGLRLIYFSYDVKMKEKGDIPEGYSVSREKKERFSLILESASTNQTSMYLCASSYQGEGYNSPLHFGNGTRLTVT.